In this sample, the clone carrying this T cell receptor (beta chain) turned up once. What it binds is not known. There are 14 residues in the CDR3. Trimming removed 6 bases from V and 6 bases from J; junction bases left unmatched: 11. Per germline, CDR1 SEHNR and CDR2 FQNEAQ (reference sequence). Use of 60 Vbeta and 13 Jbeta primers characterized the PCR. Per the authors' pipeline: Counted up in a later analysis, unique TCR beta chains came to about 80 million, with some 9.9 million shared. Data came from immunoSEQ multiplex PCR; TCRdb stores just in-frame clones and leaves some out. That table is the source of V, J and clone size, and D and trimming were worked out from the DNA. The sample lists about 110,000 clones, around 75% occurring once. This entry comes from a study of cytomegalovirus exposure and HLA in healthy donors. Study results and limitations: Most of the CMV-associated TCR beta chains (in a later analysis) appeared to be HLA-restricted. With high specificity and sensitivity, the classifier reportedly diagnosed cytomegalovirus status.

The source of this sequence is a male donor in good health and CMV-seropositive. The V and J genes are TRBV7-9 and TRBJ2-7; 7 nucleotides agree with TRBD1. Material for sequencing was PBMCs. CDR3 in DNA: TGTGCCAGCAGGCCACCGGGACAGCATGGCGAGCAGTACTTC. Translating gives CASRPPGQHGEQYF.